These 28 T cell receptor beta chains share one sample of origin, sequenced in a study of cytomegalovirus exposure and HLA in healthy donors. The PCR used 60 Vbeta and 13 Jbeta primers. TCRdb's copy holds only in-frame clones and misses some; the assay was immunoSEQ multiplex PCR. The sample includes tens of thousands of clones, about 80% of them seen just once. The source material was PBMCs. Receptor source: a woman in her forties in good health and CMV-seronegative.

The genes are TRBV4-2 and TRBJ2-7; TRBD2 agrees at 15 bases. V shed 4 bases, J shed 7 bases, and the junction held 14 bases outside the gene matches. The CDR3 runs 18 residues. CDR1 is LGHNA, CDR2 YNFKEQ, per germline. Written as DNA, the CDR3 is TGTGCCAGCAGCCTCGGGACTAGCGGGGGGCATATGCGAGGGGAGCAGTACTTC. It specifies CASSLGTSGGHMRGEQYF.

The chain joins TRBV19 to TRBJ2-7; D call uncertain. The CDR3 runs to 14 residues. Germline CDR1 and CDR2: LNHDA and SQIVND (reference sequence). V lost 1 base and J 2 bases, leaving 9 bases between the germline ends. The CDR3 sequence is CASSIVGSTYEQYF. The CDR3 DNA reads as TGTGCCAGTAGTATAGTTGGCAGTACCTACGAGCAGTACTTC.

The J gene is TRBJ2-2, the V gene TRBV19, with a weak D call TRBD2 (6 bases). V lost 3 bases, J lost 5 bases, and 13 bases lay in between. The length of the CDR3 is 15 residues. Looked up from germline, CDR1 is LNHDA and CDR2 is SQIVND (reference sequence). The chain's CDR3 is CASSMSLAVTGELFF. In DNA, the CDR3 is TGTGCCAGTAGTATGTCACTAGCAGTTACCGGGGAGCTGTTTTTT.

The V gene is TRBV9, the J gene TRBJ1-3; D call uncertain. CDR1 and CDR2 from the germline V gene are SGDLS and YYNGEE. The CDR3 has 17 residues. Trimming pared 0 bases from V and 0 bases from J, leaving 13 bases between. Here the CDR3 reads CASSVELSASSGNTIYF. For the CDR3, the DNA is TGTGCCAGCAGCGTAGAGTTGTCAGCGAGCTCTGGAAACACCATATATTTT. The whole variable domain, remainder taken from reference TRBV9 and TRBJ1-3, is DSGVTQTPKHLITATGQRVTLRCSPRSGDLSVYWYQQSLDQGLQFLIQYYNGEERAKGNILERFSAQQFPDLHSELNLSSLELGDSALYFCASSVELSASSGNTIYFGEGSWLTVV.

V gene TRBV29-1 combines with J gene TRBJ1-1; 7 bases map to TRBD1. The CDR3 is made up of 15 amino acids. J lost 0 bases, V lost 6 bases, and 10 bases had no gene match. Germline lookup yields CDR1 SQVTM and CDR2 ANQGSEA. The CDR3 spells CSVYRGLGLNTEAFF. The CDR3 DNA sequence: TGCAGCGTCTACAGGGGCCTTGGATTGAACACTGAAGCTTTCTTT.

The chain joins TRBV2 to TRBJ2-5; 8 bases match TRBD2. Germline V gene data show CDR1 as SNHLY and CDR2 as FYNNEI. The V and J ends lost 6 bases and 0 bases, in that order; junction bases with no gene match: 3. The CDR3 consists of 14 residues. The chain's CDR3 is CASRTSVNQETQYF. DNA for the CDR3: TGTGCCAGCAGGACTAGCGTGAACCAAGAGACCCAGTACTTC.

The chain combines TRBV14 with TRBJ1-1; a weak D match, TRBD1 (5 bases). The CDR3 has 13 residues. Trimming left V 5 bases short and J 3 bases short, with 10 bases between. Germline lookup yields CDR1 SGHDN and CDR2 FVKESK. CDR3 sequence reads: CASSFWGDTEAFF. The CDR3 DNA reads TGTGCCAGCAGCTTCTGGGGGGACACTGAAGCTTTCTTT.

The chain carries TRBV4-2 and TRBJ2-3; possibly TRBD1 for D (5 bases). V was clipped by 1 base and J by 2 bases, with 10 bases between them. The length of the CDR3 is 15 residues. Germline V lookup: CDR1 LGHNA, CDR2 YNFKEQ. The CDR3 DNA reads TGTGCCAGCAGCCAAGGCCAGGGTACCACAGATACGCAGTATTTT. Translating gives CASSQGQGTTDTQYF.

The V and J genes are TRBV7-2 and TRBJ1-2, with D perhaps matching TRBD1 (6 bases). V dropped 1 base and J dropped 4 bases, with 10 bases sitting between them. The CDR3 runs to 14 residues. Germline V CDR1 and CDR2: SGHTA, FQGNSA. The CDR3 nucleotides read TGTGCCAGCAGCTTAGACGGCAGGGGCTATGGCTACACCTTC. This sequence encodes CASSLDGRGYGYTF.

The V call is TRBV19, the J call TRBJ2-1, with 8 bases aligning to TRBD2. The germline V gene has CDR1 LNHDA and CDR2 SQIVND (reference sequence). The trim removed 2 bases at V and 1 base at J, leaving 7 bases unmatched. The CDR3 contains 17 residues. The CDR3: CASSILRTSPSYNEQFF. The CDR3 DNA is TGTGCCAGTAGTATACTCCGGACTAGCCCGTCCTACAATGAGCAGTTCTTC.

The chain links TRBV11-2 to TRBJ2-5, with 8 bases aligning to TRBD2. J lost 5 bases, V lost 1 base, and 3 bases had no gene match. CDR1 and CDR2 (germline): SGHAT, FQNNGV. The CDR3 is 14 amino acids. CDR3 residues: CASSLVGRVETQYF. CDR3 coding DNA: TGTGCCAGCAGCTTAGTCGGGAGGGTTGAGACCCAGTACTTC.

The rearrangement uses TRBV19 and TRBJ2-1; a possible D gene is TRBD1 (5 bases). Germline CDR1 LNHDA, CDR2 SQIVND (reference sequence). V was shortened by 3 bases and J by 10 bases, with 7 bases between the two germline ends. The CDR3 extends over 11 amino acids. CDR3 residues: CASSMTVEQFF. The CDR3, as DNA: TGTGCCAGTAGTATGACAGTCGAGCAGTTCTTC.

Only one count was recorded for this clone. The J gene is TRBJ2-7, the V gene TRBV19, with a possible D match to TRBD1 (6 bases). This CDR3 has 14 residues. V lost 4 bases, J lost 2 bases, and 12 bases lay in between. Germline V gives CDR1 LNHDA, CDR2 SQIVND (reference sequence). The CDR3 sequence: CASSTQGIAYEQYF. The DNA of the CDR3 is TGTGCCAGTAGTACACAGGGAATTGCCTACGAGCAGTACTTC.

The chain couples TRBV14 to TRBJ2-1; D not resolved. The length of the CDR3 is 11 residues. Germline CDR1 is SGHDN and CDR2 is FVKESK. V was cut by 2 bases and J by 7 bases, with 3 bases left in between. The CDR3 region is CASSQYNEQFF. The CDR3 DNA reads TGTGCCAGCAGCCAATATAATGAGCAGTTCTTC.

This clone appeared a single time. The V call is TRBV5-1, the J call TRBJ2-1, with 10 bases matching TRBD2. V lost 8 bases, J lost 3 bases, and 5 bases stayed unmatched. Per the germline V gene, CDR1 is SGHRS and CDR2 is YFSETQ. The CDR3 totals 14 residues. CDR3 protein: CASSLAGSYNEQFF. CDR3 coding DNA: TGCGCCAGTTCACTAGCGGGAAGCTACAATGAGCAGTTCTTC.

This clone was seen a single time. This chain uses TRBV4-3 with TRBJ2-7; 10 nucleotides line up with TRBD1. V was clipped by 4 bases and J by 3 bases; unmatched bases: 3. Germline values: CDR1 LGHNA, CDR2 YSLEER. This CDR3 comprises 14 residues. The CDR3 sequence is CASSLTGGSYEQYF. The CDR3 nucleotides are TGCGCCAGCAGCCTGACAGGGGGCAGCTACGAGCAGTACTTC.

This clone showed up just a few times. The V gene is TRBV5-1, the J gene TRBJ2-7; the match to TRBD2 covers 12 bases. V shed 3 bases and J 5 bases; nucleotides not matched to a gene: 9. Per the germline V gene, CDR1 is SGHRS and CDR2 is YFSETQ. The CDR3 contains 16 residues. For the CDR3, the DNA is TGCGCCAGCAGCTCTGGGGCGAGACTAGCGGGAGACGAGCAGTACTTC. It yields the protein CASSSGARLAGDEQYF.

The rearrangement links TRBV4-1 to TRBJ1-2, with D unresolved. The CDR3 runs to 15 residues. V lost 0 bases, J lost 3 bases, and 11 bases lay in between. From germline, CDR1 is MGHRA and CDR2 YSYEKL. CDR3 region: CASSQDFGVDYGYTF. The CDR3 region has the DNA TGCGCCAGCAGCCAAGATTTCGGGGTTGACTATGGCTACACCTTC.

The chain uses TRBV7-2 and TRBJ1-2, with D possibly matching TRBD1 (5 bases). The CDR3 extends over 15 amino acids. Germline V gene lookup returns CDR1 SGHTA and CDR2 FQGNSA. Trimming took 2 bases from V and 5 from J, leaving 15 bases between them. The CDR3 protein is CASSLLQGSAYGYTF. Here the CDR3 DNA reads TGTGCCAGCAGCTTACTGCAGGGCTCGGCGTATGGCTACACCTTC.

The chain carries TRBV5-6 and TRBJ2-7, with 10 bases lining up with TRBD2. This CDR3 spans 18 amino acids. The germline CDR1 and CDR2 sequences are SGHDT and YYEEEE. With V trimmed by 0 bases and J by 3 bases, 12 bases remained unmatched. CDR3 DNA sequence: TGTGCCAGCAGCTTGGTCCAGCGGGAGGGGGCGGGGTTCTACGAGCAGTACTTC. Translated, it gives CASSLVQREGAGFYEQYF. The full variable domain, its missing parts supplied by reference TRBV5-6 and TRBJ2-7, is DAGVTQSPTHLIKTRGQQVTLRCSPKSGHDTVSWYQQALGQGPQFIFQYYEEEERQRGNFPDRFSGHQFPNYSSELNVNALLLGDSALYLCASSLVQREGAGFYEQYFGPGTRLTVT.

The V gene is TRBV7-9, the J gene TRBJ2-2; D is undetermined. The germline V gene encodes CDR1 SEHNR and CDR2 FQNEAQ (reference sequence). V dropped 1 base and J dropped 1 base, with 4 bases sitting between them. The CDR3 is 14 amino acids. CDR3 region: CASSLGRNTGELFF. The DNA for the CDR3 is TGTGCCAGCAGCTTAGGCAGGAACACCGGGGAGCTGTTTTTT.

This chain joins TRBV10-3 and TRBJ1-3, with D perhaps TRBD1 (5 bases). V was shortened by 1 base and J by 2 bases, with 12 bases between the two germline ends. Germline CDR1 reads ENHRY; CDR2 reads SYGVKD. The CDR3 has 16 amino acids. CDR3 coding DNA: TGTGCCATCAGTGAGTGGGGGGACTTAACTGGAAACACCATATATTTT. This gives the protein CAISEWGDLTGNTIYF.

CDR3 loop: CASSVEGQGSDYGYTF. The CDR3 coding sequence is TGTGCCAGCAGCGTAGAGGGACAGGGGAGTGACTATGGCTACACCTTC. The V gene is TRBV9, the J gene TRBJ1-2; 10 bases align to TRBD1. The CDR3 length is 16 residues. Trimming removed 0 bases from V and 3 bases from J; junction bases left unmatched: 5. Germline-derived CDR1 and CDR2 are SGDLS and YYNGEE.

This clone appeared once. The rearrangement links TRBV5-1 to TRBJ2-5, with 10 bases aligning to TRBD2. In germline, CDR1 is SGHRS, CDR2 YFSETQ. V shed 3 bases, J shed 5 bases, and the junction held 4 bases outside the gene matches. CDR3 size: 14 residues. The CDR3 region is CASSSGLAMETQYF. CDR3 coding DNA: TGCGCCAGCAGCTCGGGACTAGCGATGGAGACCCAGTACTTC.

The chain is built from TRBV7-9 and TRBJ1-5; no clear D gene. Germline V gene lookup returns CDR1 SEHNR and CDR2 FQNEAQ (reference sequence). This CDR3 comprises 15 residues. V lost 6 bases, J lost 4 bases, and 16 bases lay in between. The CDR3 DNA reads TGTGCCAGCAGTCCGATCGGGAGTCCTAATCAGCCCCAGCATTTT. It translates to CASSPIGSPNQPQHF.

The V gene is TRBV5-1, the J gene TRBJ2-3, with 7 bases lining up with TRBD2. The CDR3 length is 14 residues. The J segment lost 4 bases and the V segment lost 2 bases, leaving 4 bases of the junction unmatched. The germline CDR1 and CDR2 sequences are SGHRS and YFSETQ. The CDR3 DNA reads TGCGCCAGCAGCTTTGCGGGAGATGCAGATACGCAGTATTTT. Protein sequence: CASSFAGDADTQYF.

The rearrangement links TRBV27 to TRBJ2-3; tentatively, D is TRBD2 (5 bases). The germline V and J ends were trimmed by 2 bases and 0 bases, with 6 bases remaining between them. Germline CDR1 is MNHEY and CDR2 is SMNVEV (reference sequence). The CDR3 has 14 amino acids. The CDR3 nucleotides are TGTGCCAGCAGTTTAGGGGAGAGCACAGATACGCAGTATTTT. Protein product: CASSLGESTDTQYF.

J is TRBJ2-3 and V is TRBV6-5, with 7 bases aligning to TRBD2. The germline gives CDR1 MNHEY, CDR2 SVGAGI. The CDR3 is 14 residues long. V gave up 8 bases and J gave up 4 bases; unmatched junction bases: 9. For the CDR3, the DNA is TGTGCCAGCCGGACGGGAGGTGGCCCAGATACGCAGTATTTT. As protein: CASRTGGGPDTQYF.